This T cell receptor beta chain was identified during a study of T cell responses to AZD1222 COVID-19 vaccine. Study-wide results and limits: At baseline, seropositivity was found in only a handful of AZD1222 recipients.

Clones were read by immunoSEQ multiplex PCR, and TCRdb kept only the in-frame ones, dropping some. The sample gives 180,000 or so clones, about 93% of which show up once; approximately 0.98% is in the top ten. As for this clone: The target antigen is unknown.

The V gene lost 6 bases and the J gene lost 2 bases, with 20 bases spanning the gap. Germline-derived CDR1 and CDR2 are KGHSH and LQKENI. The CDR3 sequence is 17 residues long. The TCR comes from an adult who received the MenACWY meningococcal vaccine as a control. Sequencing used peripheral blood, obtained 28 days after the second dose of the MenACWY control vaccine. The rearrangement links TRBV18 to TRBJ1-3; D is perhaps TRBD1 (5 bases). The CDR3 reads CASSPSGGVAAGNTIYF. The CDR3 DNA reads as TGTGCCAGCTCCCCGAGTGGAGGGGTAGCGGCTGGAAACACCATATATTTT. Full variable domain (missing parts from reference TRBV18 and TRBJ1-3): NAGVMQNPRHLVRRRGQEARLRCSPMKGHSHVYWYRQLPEEGLKFMVYLQKENIIDESGMPKERFSAEFPKEGPSILRIQQVVRGDSAAYFCASSPSGGVAAGNTIYFGEGSWLTVV.